This T cell receptor beta chain is drawn from a study of cytomegalovirus exposure and HLA in healthy donors. The study, taken as a whole, reports: Further analysis, carried out later, found HLA-associated TCR beta chains more clonally expanded than equally common other chains.

Comments on this clone: Its antigen is still unknown.

PCR was performed using 60 Vbeta and 13 Jbeta primers. Sequencing was performed with immunoSEQ multiplex PCR; in TCRdb, only in-frame clones are kept and a portion is missing. The sample records about 130,000 clones, around 75% being singletons. The TCR was taken from a woman in her 50s in good health and CMV-seronegative. The sample taken for sequencing was PBMCs.

The CDR3: CSVYGTSGLNEQFF. CDR3 DNA sequence: TGCAGCGTTTACGGGACTAGCGGGCTAAATGAGCAGTTCTTC. The rearrangement links TRBV29-1 to TRBJ2-1; 12 positions agree with TRBD2. The germline V gene encodes CDR1 SQVTM and CDR2 ANQGSEA. With V trimmed by 5 bases and J by 7 bases, 6 bases remained unmatched. The CDR3 runs 14 residues.